Many counts were recorded for the clone carrying this TCR beta chain. What it binds is not known. The data were taken from a study of CD8 T cells in ankylosing spondylitis. Broader study findings: Reported data indicate significant enrichment of disease-linked clones within matched ankylosing spondylitis synovial fluid.

TCRdb reprocessed the 5' RACE reads via MiXCR and lists one record per CDR3 protein. This table has roughly 42,000 distinct CDR3 sequences, approximately 2.6% appearing once. The V end was cut by 1 base, the J end by 4 bases, with 18 bases between. CDR1 SGDLS and CDR2 YYNGEE come from the germline V gene. The CDR3 covers 16 residues. Sequencing was done on a sample of blood, either unsorted or a sorted T cell fraction (not recorded which). The rearrangement joins TRBV9 to TRBJ2-7, with a weak D call TRBD1 (8 bases). This sequence was found in a male donor with ankylosing spondylitis or in good health (not recorded which). The CDR3 nucleotides are TGTGCCAGCAGCGTAAGCGGGACAGGAATCGTTTACGAGCAGTACTTC. This translates into CASSVSGTGIVYEQYF.